The 13 T cell receptor beta chains below were found in one sample sequenced in a study of blood T cell repertoires in COVID-19. Measured with immunoSEQ multiplex PCR; TCRdb has only the in-frame clones, and not every one. The data hold tens of thousands of clones, with roughly nine tenths observed a single time. The specimen was peripheral blood. The receptors originated from a man in his fifties with acute or convalescent COVID-19.

Comment on this clone: At one end, the junction sequence differs from germline, possibly due to a read error. This sequence joins TRBV11-2 and TRBJ1-3, with D possibly matching TRBD1 (6 bases). The CDR3 totals 16 residues. CDR1 is SGHAT and CDR2 is FQNNGV in the germline V gene. For the CDR3, the DNA is TGTGCCAGCAGTTTAGGACAGACCTACTCTGGAAACACCATATATTTT. The encoded protein is CASSLGQTYSGNTIYF.

This clone occurred once. The chain links TRBV5-1 to TRBJ2-7; 11 nucleotides agree with TRBD2. CDR3 length: 16 amino acids. CDR1 and CDR2 (germline): SGHRS, YFSETQ. J lost 2 bases, V lost 0 bases, and 4 bases had no gene match. The CDR3: CASSLDGTSGPYEQYV. As DNA, the CDR3 is TGCGCCAGCAGCTTGGATGGGACTAGCGGCCCCTACGAGCAGTACGTC.

J is TRBJ1-1 and V is TRBV28; weak D call: TRBD1 (6 bases). CDR1 and CDR2 (germline): MDHEN, SYDVKM. Trimming stripped 2 bases from V and 1 base from J, with 11 bases between. The CDR3 length is 15 residues. The CDR3 DNA follows: TGTGCCAGCAGTTTAGCCGGACAGCCGAACACTGAAGCTTTCTTT. This encodes CASSLAGQPNTEAFF.

V is TRBV4-3 and J is TRBJ1-2, with D possibly TRBD1 on 5 matching bases. V lost 6 bases and J 10 bases, leaving 12 bases between the germline ends. The CDR3 runs 11 residues. Germline loops: CDR1 LGHNA, CDR2 YSLEER. The CDR3 loop reads CASRNLRDYTF. In DNA, the CDR3 is TGCGCCAGCAGGAATCTCAGGGACTACACCTTC.

This sequence joins TRBV3-1 (or the pseudogene TRBV3-2) and TRBJ2-1; the D gene is possibly TRBD1 (6 bases). CDR3 length: 14 amino acids. Germline lookup yields CDR1 LGHDT and CDR2 YNNKEL (reference sequence). V shed 0 bases and J shed 9 bases, with 12 bases lying between them. The CDR3 bases are TGTGCCAGCAGCCAAGATGGGGGCCGGGGTGAGCAGTTCTTC. Translating gives CASSQDGGRGEQFF.

Here the CDR3 reads CASSSQGFTNTEAFF. The CDR3 DNA reads TGTGCCAGCAGCTCACAGGGGTTCACGAACACTGAAGCTTTCTTT. The chain links TRBV7-9 to TRBJ1-1; the match to TRBD1 covers 7 bases. There are 15 residues in the CDR3. V lost 4 bases to trimming and J lost 1 base; unmatched junction nucleotides: 6. The germline CDR1 and CDR2 sequences are SEHNR and FQNEAQ (reference sequence).

The rearrangement links TRBV18 to TRBJ1-4, with unresolved D. Trimming took 6 bases from V and 0 from J, leaving 5 bases between them. This CDR3 spans 13 amino acids. Germline V lookup: CDR1 KGHSH, CDR2 LQKENI. The CDR3 DNA sequence: TGTGCCAGCTCTATTGCAACTAATGAAAAACTGTTTTTT. Its translation is CASSIATNEKLFF.

The chain employs TRBV24-1 and TRBJ1-3; 8 positions match TRBD1. CDR1 and CDR2 from the germline V gene are KGHDR and SFDVKD. V was pared by 5 bases and J by 0 bases, with 8 bases of the junction left unmatched. This CDR3 is built from 17 residues. The CDR3 DNA reads TGTGCCACCAGTGGTACGACAGGGGAGCGCTCTGGAAACACCATATATTTT. Protein: CATSGTTGERSGNTIYF.

This clone was counted a few times. V and J are TRBV4-2 and TRBJ1-1; possible D gene TRBD1, 6 bases. Trimming took 1 base from V and 6 from J, leaving 12 bases between them. The CDR3 totals 14 residues. CDR1 and CDR2 from the germline V gene are LGHNA and YNFKEQ. The CDR3 DNA follows: TGTGCCAGCAGCCAAGTGGCCAGGGGATCTGAAGCTTTCTTT. It yields the protein CASSQVARGSEAFF.

The chain recombines TRBV28 with TRBJ1-2, with TRBD1 as a possible D gene (5 bases). The CDR3 has 12 residues. Germline-derived CDR1 and CDR2 are MDHEN and SYDVKM. V gave up 7 bases and J gave up 4 bases, with 10 bases separating them. In nucleotides, the CDR3 is TGTGCCAGCAATACAGGTGCCTATGGCTACACCTTC. Translating it yields CASNTGAYGYTF.

This chain uses TRBV7-2 with TRBJ1-6; unclear D gene. The germline V gene has CDR1 SGHTA and CDR2 FQGNSA. CDR3 length equals 16 residues. Trimming took 2 bases from V and 10 from J, leaving 18 bases between them. CDR3 nucleotide sequence: TGTGCCAGCAGCTTATCTCGGCGAGGTGTAAGATCACCCCTCCACTTT. Protein: CASSLSRRGVRSPLHF.

The chain links TRBV13 to TRBJ2-2; TRBD2 is a possible D gene (5 bases). The V gene's germline CDR1 is PRHDT and CDR2 FYEKMQ (reference sequence). CDR3 length equals 16 residues. With 5 bases removed from V and 1 base from J, the gap between germline ends came to 14 bases. The CDR3, as DNA: TGTGCCAGCAGCCCCCCCTACGGGATGAACACCGGGGAGCTGTTTTTT. This encodes CASSPPYGMNTGELFF.

V gene TRBV29-1 combines with J gene TRBJ1-6, with TRBD1 as a possible D gene (5 bases). V lost 5 bases and J 4 bases, leaving 15 bases between the germline ends. There are 15 residues in the CDR3. Per germline, CDR1 SQVTM and CDR2 ANQGSEA. The CDR3 sequence is CSVTTGSGYNSPLHF. CDR3 DNA: TGCAGCGTTACCACAGGTTCCGGATATAATTCACCCCTCCACTTT.